The subject of this entry is one TCR beta chain. Its antigen is currently unknown. CD45RO-negative CD8 cells positively selected for CCR7 made up the naive population, which excluded terminally differentiated effector memory CD45RA+ cells. Every contributor of samples was a Caucasian grown-up residing in Nashville, Tennessee. This sample is part of a study of shared clonotypes between healthy human individuals. The CDR3 loop spans 15 amino acids. V shed 6 bases, J shed 8 bases, and the junction held 4 bases outside the gene matches. CDR1 and CDR2 from the germline V gene are MNHEY and SMNVEV (reference sequence). The genomic DNA of each subset was split evenly across several immunoSEQ plates. Using immunoSEQ multiplex PCR, the repertoire was profiled, and TCRdb retains in-frame clones only, with some absent. Of 800,000 or so clones in the sample, 90% to 98% were seen once. Findings and caveats of the study: Naive CD4 clonotypes overlapped across a few donors at approximately 5%. An effect of sequencing depth on clonotype sharing among donors was expected.

The chain is built from TRBV27 and TRBJ2-1; 16 bases are shared with TRBD2. This TCR was sampled from a young man in good health. Sequencing was done on a sample of naive CD8+ T cells sorted from blood. The CDR3, as DNA: TGTGCCAGCAGAACCGGGACTAGCGGGAGGGATGAGCAGTTCTTC. Its protein is CASRTGTSGRDEQFF.